This T cell receptor (beta chain) came from a study of blood T cell repertoires in COVID-19. The table came from immunoSEQ multiplex PCR; TCRdb's copy has only in-frame clones and leaves some out. Counted here are some 80,000 clones, around 80% occurring once; the ten biggest clones make up 20%. From germline, CDR1 is SGHNT and CDR2 YENEEA. This CDR3 comprises 16 residues. V gave up 1 base and J gave up 2 bases; unmatched junction bases: 6. V gene TRBV11-3 combines with J gene TRBJ2-5; 8 positions agree with TRBD2. The clonotype comes from a woman aged 80 or older with active or convalescent COVID-19. Specimen: peripheral blood. The CDR3 is CASSLGGAGVQETQYF. CDR3 nucleotides: TGTGCCAGCAGCTTAGGAGGAGCGGGGGTACAAGAGACCCAGTACTTC.